This section outlines one TCR beta chain sequence together with its context. Its antigen remains unknown. This record belongs to a study of cytomegalovirus exposure and HLA in healthy donors. Study results and limitations: Later work found that TCR association rates differed between HLA loci; DRB1 had the most and HLA-C the fewest. Indistinguishability led to the exclusion of some V segments, TRBV6-2 and TRBV6-3 included.

Use of 60 Vbeta and 13 Jbeta primers characterized the PCR. The method was immunoSEQ multiplex PCR; TCRdb's version includes in-frame clones alone and lacks a portion of them. The top ten hold 2% to 2.5% of the sample, which has about 50,000 clones, about four fifths seen once. The CDR3 loop spans 13 amino acids. In germline, CDR1 is MNHNS, CDR2 SASEGT. V lost 7 bases to trimming and J lost 9 bases; unmatched junction nucleotides: 6. The sequenced sample consisted of PBMCs. The clonotype comes from a boy aged 5-17 years in good health and CMV-seropositive. V and J are TRBV6-1 and TRBJ2-1, with 10 bases lining up with TRBD2. The CDR3 DNA sequence: TGTGCCAGCATCCTAGCGGGGGTTTTTGAGCAGTTCTTC. Translation gives CASILAGVFEQFF.